The sequence of this T cell receptor (beta chain) was determined in a study of blood T cell repertoires in COVID-19. Whole-study context: Sources were T cells, B-cell-depleted T cells, or PBMCs; the material itself was cDNA or gDNA.

Original handling: Reference gene primer amplification yielded estimated nucleated cell counts. The data were produced by immunoSEQ multiplex PCR, yet TCRdb's version contains in-frame clones alone and is incomplete. The DNA gave D and trimming, while V, J and clone size come from that table. The data contain 39,000 or so clones, about 86% of them singletons. The receptor was isolated from an elderly woman with active or convalescent COVID-19. The sample comprised peripheral blood.

The CDR3 bases are TGTGCCAGCAGCGTAGGCTTGGAGGGACAGGGGATCACTGAAGCTTTCTTT. Amino acids: CASSVGLEGQGITEAFF. The chain is built from TRBV9 and TRBJ1-1, with 10 bases matching TRBD1. The CDR3 loop spans 17 amino acids. The V segment lost 0 bases and the J segment 4 bases; nucleotides outside the gene matches: 9. Germline CDR1 SGDLS, CDR2 YYNGEE.